The clone carrying this T cell receptor (beta chain) has just one count. This sample was included in a study of blood T cell repertoires in COVID-19. On the study more broadly: Italy, Spain and the United States were the sources of the convalescent and acute COVID-19 samples. The cDNA or gDNA used as material had been derived from T cells, B-cell-depleted T cells, or PBMCs.

Original processing notes: Nucleated cell number was recorded as an estimate derived from reference gene primer amplification. Sequencing was performed with immunoSEQ multiplex PCR; in TCRdb, only in-frame clones are kept and a portion is missing. V and J calls and clone size are as listed in that table; D and trimming were resolved from the DNA. The table includes 300,000 to 400,000 clones, roughly 86% detected once. Specimen: peripheral blood. The receptor was derived from a woman aged 50 to 60 who had recovered from COVID-19.

The chain's CDR3 is CASSLGSGGQPQHF. The CDR3 DNA is TGTGCCAGCAGCTTAGGCTCCGGAGGCCAGCCCCAGCATTTT. V usage is TRBV11-2 and J usage is TRBJ1-5; D ambiguous. The V and J ends lost 1 base and 7 bases respectively, with 11 bases between them. CDR3 length: 14 residues. Germline CDR1 SGHAT, CDR2 FQNNGV.